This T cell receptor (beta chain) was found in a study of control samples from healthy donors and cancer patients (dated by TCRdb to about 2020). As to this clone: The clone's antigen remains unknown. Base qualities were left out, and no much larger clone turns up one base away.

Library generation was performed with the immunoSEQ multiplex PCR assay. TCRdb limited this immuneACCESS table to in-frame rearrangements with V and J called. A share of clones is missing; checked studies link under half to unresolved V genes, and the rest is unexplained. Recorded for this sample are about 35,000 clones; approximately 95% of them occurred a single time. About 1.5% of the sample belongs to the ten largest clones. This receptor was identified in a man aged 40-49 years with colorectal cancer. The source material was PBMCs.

The sequenced DNA is TGTGCCAGTTGGGATCGGGATGAGCAGTTCTTC. Its amino acids are CASWDRDEQFF. This sequence uses TRBV27 and TRBJ2-1, with an unclear D gene assignment. The CDR3 measures 11 amino acids from cysteine to phenylalanine. Kept here is only the CDR3 DNA, which spans 33 bases and is read in frame from base 1. Based on the germline V gene (reference sequence), the CDR1 and CDR2 sequences are MNHEY and SMNVEV. V lost 9 bases and J lost 8 bases; the stretch between them is 11 bases long.